Below are 21 T cell receptor beta chains sequenced from a single sample in a study of Ad26.COV2.S vaccination and SARS-CoV-2 variants. Sequencing used immunoSEQ multiplex PCR; TCRdb keeps in-frame clones, though not all of them. The repertoire has about 350,000 clones, 80% to 90% of them found once; the top ten carry 5%. Stated treatment: around 19 received Ad26.COV2.S at low or high dose, single or two shots; 5 received placebo; per-sample allocation not given. On day 63 after the first injection, vaccine and placebo recipients gave samples. Sequenced here: peripheral blood, sampled in a trial of Ad26.COV2.S vaccine versus placebo. The receptor set was obtained from a person between 18 and 65 years old who received the Ad26.COV2.S COVID-19 vaccine or a placebo.

This chain uses TRBV28 with TRBJ2-1; D is possibly TRBD1 (6 bases). V was cut by 6 bases and J by 10 bases, with 13 bases left in between. This CDR3 contains 12 residues. Germline CDR1 MDHEN, CDR2 SYDVKM. The CDR3 nucleotides are TGTGCCAGCAGCCCCGACAGGATGGAGCAGTTCTTC. Protein product: CASSPDRMEQFF.

The chain is built from TRBV28 and TRBJ2-3; 7 bases line up with TRBD2. This CDR3 region has 16 residues. The germline V gene has CDR1 MDHEN and CDR2 SYDVKM. V trimming: 2 bases; J trimming: 0 bases; junction bases outside the gene matches: 5. CDR3 in DNA: TGTGCCAGCAGTTTAAGGGCGGGGGACAGCACAGATACGCAGTATTTT. Encoded protein: CASSLRAGDSTDTQYF.

Only one count was recorded for this clone. The chain is built from TRBV19 and TRBJ2-2, with D possibly TRBD1 on 5 matching bases. This CDR3 comprises 15 residues. V gave up 5 bases and J gave up 4 bases, with 14 bases separating them. Germline CDR1 is LNHDA and CDR2 is SQIVND (reference sequence). The CDR3 DNA follows: TGTGCCAGTAGTGCCAGGGTATCGGCCACCGGGGAGCTGTTTTTT. This codes for CASSARVSATGELFF.

The chain couples TRBV15 to TRBJ2-6; D uncertain. The CDR3 spans 15 residues. The V end lost 8 bases, the J end lost 2 bases, and 13 bases lay between the germline ends. Per the germline V gene, CDR1 is LNHNV and CDR2 is YYDKDF (reference sequence). CDR3 sequence (DNA): TGTGCCACCCTACCTCTTGGGACTGGGGCCAACGTCCTGACTTTC. Translated: CATLPLGTGANVLTF.

This clone showed up just a few times. The V call is TRBV4-1, the J call TRBJ2-2, with D perhaps matching TRBD1 (6 bases). V shed 1 base and J shed 2 bases, with 8 bases lying between them. Germline loops: CDR1 MGHRA, CDR2 YSYEKL. The CDR3 consists of 15 residues. This CDR3 reads CASSQAGHNTGELFF. DNA of the CDR3: TGCGCCAGCAGCCAAGCGGGACATAACACCGGGGAGCTGTTTTTT.

The V gene is TRBV18, the J gene TRBJ2-2; D gene unclear. The germline CDR1 and CDR2 sequences are KGHSH and LQKENI. Trimming removed 2 bases from V and 5 bases from J, with 9 bases in between. The CDR3 sequence is 14 residues long. CDR3 protein: CASSPGEGTGELFF. The CDR3 coding sequence is TGTGCCAGCTCACCAGGGGAAGGAACCGGGGAGCTGTTTTTT.

The rearrangement uses TRBV29-1 and TRBJ1-2, with TRBD1 matching 7 bases. The CDR3 extends over 14 amino acids. J was trimmed by 4 bases and V by 3 bases; bases with no gene match: 8. In germline, CDR1 is SQVTM, CDR2 ANQGSEA. The CDR3 DNA sequence: TGCAGCGTTGAGGTCCAGGGGGGGAGCTATGGCTACACCTTC. Residues: CSVEVQGGSYGYTF.

V usage is TRBV4-1 and J usage is TRBJ2-1; 9 nucleotides agree with TRBD2. V lost 1 base, J lost 7 bases, and 8 bases stayed unmatched. Germline V lookup: CDR1 MGHRA, CDR2 YSYEKL. This CDR3 region has 16 residues. The CDR3 protein is CASSQGAGTSRNEQFF. CDR3 coding DNA: TGCGCCAGCAGCCAAGGGGCCGGGACTAGCAGGAATGAGCAGTTCTTC.

The rearrangement uses TRBV18 and TRBJ1-1; TRBD1 agrees at 8 bases. With V trimmed by 2 bases and J by 5 bases, 10 bases remained unmatched. The CDR3 is 16 amino acids. Looked up from germline, CDR1 is KGHSH and CDR2 is LQKENI. In DNA, the CDR3 is TGTGCCAGCTCACCAGAGTCTGGGACAGGAAGAACTGAAGCTTTCTTT. This encodes CASSPESGTGRTEAFF.

This clone is a singleton in its sample. The rearrangement links TRBV19 to TRBJ1-4, with D tentatively TRBD1 (5 bases). V lost 5 bases and J 2 bases, leaving 15 bases between the germline ends. Germline V CDR1 and CDR2: LNHDA, SQIVND (reference sequence). This CDR3 spans 16 amino acids. In DNA, the CDR3 is TGTGCCAGTAGTTACCGGGCGGGGACCACTAATGAAAAACTGTTTTTT. This encodes CASSYRAGTTNEKLFF.

V usage is TRBV18 and J usage is TRBJ1-1; D possibly corresponds to TRBD1 (5 bases). V shed 4 bases and J shed 3 bases, with 18 bases lying between them. Germline-derived CDR1 and CDR2 are KGHSH and LQKENI. The CDR3 covers 16 residues. CDR3 region: CASSLYTGARDTEAFF. The CDR3 DNA is TGTGCCAGCTCACTGTATACCGGGGCGCGGGACACTGAAGCTTTCTTT.

The V and J genes are TRBV3-1 (or the pseudogene TRBV3-2) and TRBJ2-1, with D possibly called TRBD1 or TRBD2 (5 bases each). Trimming cost V 1 base and J 4 bases, with 17 bases left between them. Germline loops: CDR1 LGHDT, CDR2 YNNKEL (reference sequence). The CDR3 consists of 17 residues. The chain's CDR3 is CASSQASGARGYNEQFF. Here the CDR3 DNA reads TGTGCCAGCAGCCAAGCGTCTGGGGCAAGAGGGTACAATGAGCAGTTCTTC.

The J gene is TRBJ2-1, the V gene TRBV9, with 7 bases lining up with TRBD1. Germline V CDR1 and CDR2: SGDLS, YYNGEE. This CDR3 has 16 residues. The V gene end was trimmed by 3 bases and the J gene end by 6 bases; junction bases not matched to a gene: 12. The chain's CDR3 is CASSDRQGLLSNEQFF. For the CDR3, the DNA is TGTGCCAGCAGCGATAGACAGGGTCTTTTGAGCAATGAGCAGTTCTTC.

This rearrangement joins TRBV15 to TRBJ2-3, with 12 bases lining up with TRBD2. The CDR3 has 17 amino acids. Germline lookup yields CDR1 LNHNV and CDR2 YYDKDF (reference sequence). The V and J ends lost 0 bases and 5 bases, in that order; junction bases with no gene match: 6. The chain's CDR3 is CATSRDPSGGAVDTQYF. CDR3 nucleotide sequence: TGTGCCACCAGCAGAGATCCTAGCGGGGGGGCGGTAGATACGCAGTATTTT.

In this sample, this clone turned up a few times. This chain connects TRBV30 to TRBJ1-3, with D possibly TRBD1 on 5 matching bases. Germline loops: CDR1 GTSNPN, CDR2 SVGIG (reference sequence). The CDR3 is made up of 15 amino acids. The ends were cut back, 5 bases at V and 0 bases at J, with 14 bases in the middle. The CDR3 protein is CAWYVGDPSGNTIYF. The CDR3 nucleotides read TGTGCCTGGTACGTTGGGGACCCCTCTGGAAACACCATATATTTT.

V is TRBV24-1 and J is TRBJ2-1; 7 bases fit TRBD2. Germline V gene sequence: CDR1 KGHDR, CDR2 SFDVKD. With V trimmed by 2 bases and J by 0 bases, 3 bases remained unmatched. The length of the CDR3 is 16 residues. The CDR3 sequence is CATSDSRDYSYNEQFF. The CDR3 nucleotides are TGTGCCACCAGTGATTCCCGGGACTACTCCTACAATGAGCAGTTCTTC.

The chain joins TRBV7-9 to TRBJ2-7; perhaps TRBD1 as D (5 bases). In germline, CDR1 is SEHNR, CDR2 FQNEAQ (reference sequence). The CDR3 length is 16 residues. V dropped 1 base and J dropped 0 bases, with 13 bases sitting between them. The CDR3 DNA sequence: TGTGCCAGCAGCTTAGGGCTGTCGGACACCTCCTACGAGCAGTACTTC. Its translation: CASSLGLSDTSYEQYF.

J is TRBJ2-5 and V is TRBV5-5, with TRBD2 as a possible D gene (5 bases). CDR1 and CDR2 from the germline V gene are SGHKS and YYEKEE (reference sequence). Trimming took off 2 bases at V and 2 bases at J, with 16 bases between the two ends. The CDR3 length is 16 residues. CDR3 sequence reads: CASSLNVPGLQETQYF. The CDR3 coding sequence is TGTGCCAGCAGCTTAAACGTCCCGGGGTTACAAGAGACCCAGTACTTC. The full variable domain, with the rest looked up from reference TRBV5-5 and TRBJ2-5, is DAGVTQSPTHLIKTRGQQVTLRCSPISGHKSVSWYQQVLGQGPQFIFQYYEKEERGRGNFPDRFSARQFPNYSSELNVNALLLGDSALYLCASSLNVPGLQETQYFGPGTRLLVL.

This chain joins TRBV2 and TRBJ2-2; D might be TRBD2 (5 bases). The CDR3 is 14 amino acids. The ends were cut back, 2 bases at V and 8 bases at J, with 12 bases in the middle. Germline loops: CDR1 SNHLY, CDR2 FYNNEI. CDR3 amino acids: CASSELTMIGELFF. DNA of the CDR3: TGTGCCAGCAGTGAACTGACTATGATAGGGGAGCTGTTTTTT.

This rearrangement joins TRBV7-9 to TRBJ2-5; TRBD2 matches at 10 bases. Trimming took 4 bases from V and 4 from J; bases not matched to a gene: 0. Germline V lookup: CDR1 SEHNR, CDR2 FQNEAQ (reference sequence). The CDR3 has 13 amino acids. CDR3: CASSSSGRETQYF. The DNA of the CDR3 is TGTGCCAGCAGCTCTAGCGGGAGAGAGACCCAGTACTTC.

The V and J genes are TRBV7-9 and TRBJ1-1; a possible D gene is TRBD1 (5 bases). The CDR3 is 16 residues long. Germline values: CDR1 SEHNR, CDR2 FQNEAQ (reference sequence). V was cut by 0 bases and J by 3 bases, with 14 bases left in between. CDR3 sequence: CASSLARDPRHTEAFF. CDR3 DNA sequence: TGTGCCAGCAGCTTAGCCCGGGACCCCAGGCACACTGAAGCTTTCTTT.